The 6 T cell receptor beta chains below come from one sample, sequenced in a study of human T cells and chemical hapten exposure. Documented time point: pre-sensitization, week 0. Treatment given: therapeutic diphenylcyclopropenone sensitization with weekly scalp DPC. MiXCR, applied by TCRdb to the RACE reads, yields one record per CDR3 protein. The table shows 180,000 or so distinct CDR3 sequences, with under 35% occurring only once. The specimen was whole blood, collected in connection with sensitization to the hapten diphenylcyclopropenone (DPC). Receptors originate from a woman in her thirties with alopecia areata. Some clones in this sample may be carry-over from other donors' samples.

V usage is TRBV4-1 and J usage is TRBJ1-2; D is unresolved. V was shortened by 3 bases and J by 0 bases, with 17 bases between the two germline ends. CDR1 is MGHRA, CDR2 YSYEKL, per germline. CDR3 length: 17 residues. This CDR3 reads CASSHPARGNTNYGYTF. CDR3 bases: TGCGCCAGCAGCCACCCGGCCCGTGGTAATACTAACTATGGCTACACCTTC.

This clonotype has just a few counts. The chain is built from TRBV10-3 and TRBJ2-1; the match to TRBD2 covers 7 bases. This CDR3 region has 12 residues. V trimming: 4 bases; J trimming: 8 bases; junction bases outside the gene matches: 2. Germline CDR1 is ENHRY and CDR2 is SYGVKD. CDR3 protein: CAISGGGDEQFF. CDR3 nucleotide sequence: TGTGCCATCAGTGGGGGAGGGGATGAGCAGTTCTTC.

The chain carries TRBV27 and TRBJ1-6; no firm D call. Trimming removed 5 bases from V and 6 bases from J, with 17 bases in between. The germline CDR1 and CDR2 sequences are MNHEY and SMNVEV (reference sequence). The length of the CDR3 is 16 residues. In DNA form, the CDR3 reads TGTGCCAGCAGTATCGGGCGGCCGACTACTAATTCACCCCTCCACTTT. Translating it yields CASSIGRPTTNSPLHF.

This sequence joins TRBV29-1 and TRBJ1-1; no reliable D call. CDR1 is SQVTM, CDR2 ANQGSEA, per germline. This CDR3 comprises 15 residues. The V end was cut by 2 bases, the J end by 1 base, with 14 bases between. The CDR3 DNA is TGCAGCGTTGAAAGGCGGACGGGCTCGAACACTGAAGCTTTCTTT. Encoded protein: CSVERRTGSNTEAFF.

CDR3 DNA sequence: TGTGCCAGCAGTTACTTGGGACAGGGGAAGGCCAACGTCCTGACTTTC. Amino acid sequence: CASSYLGQGKANVLTF. The chain has TRBV6-2 or TRBV6-3 and TRBJ2-6; 10 nucleotides line up with TRBD1. There are 16 residues in the CDR3. CDR1 and CDR2 from the germline V gene are MNHEY and SVGEGT. V dropped 1 base and J dropped 6; count of bases not matched to a gene: 3.

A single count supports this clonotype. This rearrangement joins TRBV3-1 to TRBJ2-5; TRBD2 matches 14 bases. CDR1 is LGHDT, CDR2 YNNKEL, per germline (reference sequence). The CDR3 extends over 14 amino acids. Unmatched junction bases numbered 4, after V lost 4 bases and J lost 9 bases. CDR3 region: CASSRGTSGRAQYF. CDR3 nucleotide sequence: TGTGCCAGCAGCCGCGGGACTAGCGGGAGAGCCCAGTACTTC.